These 26 T cell receptor beta chains came from one sample sequenced in a study of cytomegalovirus exposure and HLA in healthy donors. PCR primers comprised 60 Vbeta and 13 Jbeta primers. Some clones are missing from TCRdb's copy, which holds only in-frame ones; the method was immunoSEQ multiplex PCR. The listing contains about 42,000 clones. Specimen: PBMCs. The receptors originated from a man aged 25-45 years in good health and CMV-seronegative.

This chain connects TRBV6-5 to TRBJ2-1; possibly TRBD1 for D (6 bases). V lost 0 bases to trimming and J lost 5 bases, with 11 bases between them. This CDR3 is 15 amino acids long. Germline V CDR1 and CDR2: MNHEY, SVGAGI. CDR3 bases: TGTGCCAGCAGTTACTCTTGGACAGAGGACAATGAGCAGTTCTTC. As protein: CASSYSWTEDNEQFF.

The V gene is TRBV9, the J gene TRBJ1-1, with 8 bases identical to TRBD1. The V gene end was trimmed by 0 bases and the J gene end by 6 bases; junction bases not matched to a gene: 4. Germline V CDR1 and CDR2: SGDLS, YYNGEE. This CDR3 contains 14 residues. The CDR3 here is CASSVGQGAAEAFF. The CDR3 region has the DNA TGTGCCAGCAGCGTAGGCCAGGGGGCTGCTGAAGCTTTCTTT.

Note on this clone: One end of the junction does not line up with germline, which may come from a read error. The chain recombines TRBV7-7 with TRBJ2-1; TRBD2 is a possible D gene (5 bases). The CDR3 contains 14 residues. The V gene's germline CDR1 is SSHAT and CDR2 FNYEAQ (reference sequence). The CDR3 sequence: CASSLAIPGAEQFF. CDR3 nucleotide sequence: TGTGCTAGCAGCTTAGCGATACCTGGAGCTGAGCAGTTCTTC.

The CDR3 bases are TGTGCCTGGAGGGGGAACGGAGGGGAGCAGTACTTC. Protein: CAWRGNGGEQYF. The chain employs TRBV30 and TRBJ2-7, with D possibly being TRBD2 (6 bases). V gave up 3 bases and J gave up 7 bases, with 13 bases separating them. CDR1 and CDR2 from the germline V gene are GTSNPN and SVGIG (reference sequence). The CDR3 runs to 12 residues. Drawing the rest from reference TRBV30 and TRBJ2-7, the complete variable domain is SQTIHQWPATLVQPVGSPLSLECTVEGTSNPNLYWYRQAAGRGLQLLFYSVGIGQISSEVPQNLSASRPQDRQFILSSKKLLLSDSGFYLCAWRGNGGEQYFGPGTRLTVT.

The chain uses TRBV30 and TRBJ1-2, with D unclear. Germline loops: CDR1 GTSNPN, CDR2 SVGIG (reference sequence). Deletions cut 0 bases from V and 8 bases from J, with 10 bases between. The CDR3 sequence is 12 residues long. CDR3 in amino acids: CAWSVLGRGYTF. The CDR3 nucleotides read TGTGCCTGGAGTGTACTAGGGCGAGGCTACACCTTC.

The rearrangement joins TRBV7-9 to TRBJ2-1; TRBD2 matches 10 bases. Germline V lookup: CDR1 SEHNR, CDR2 FQNEAQ (reference sequence). With V trimmed by 3 bases and J by 8 bases, 10 bases remained unmatched. The CDR3 extends over 16 amino acids. The CDR3 bases are TGTGCCAGCAGCTTCAGGGCTAGCGGGAGTTCGGATGAGCAGTTCTTC. This codes for CASSFRASGSSDEQFF.

The V call is TRBV4-3, the J call TRBJ1-2, with 10 bases matching TRBD1. Germline V CDR1 and CDR2: LGHNA, YSLEER. The length of the CDR3 is 16 residues. V shed 4 bases, J shed 2 bases, and the junction held 7 bases outside the gene matches. The CDR3 region is CASSPGGTGANYGYTF. The CDR3 DNA reads as TGCGCCAGCAGCCCGGGAGGGACAGGGGCCAACTATGGCTACACCTTC.

V and J are TRBV5-1 and TRBJ2-2; TRBD2 is a possible D gene (6 bases). The ends were cut back, 6 bases at V and 3 bases at J, with 15 bases in the middle. The germline V gene encodes CDR1 SGHRS and CDR2 YFSETQ. This CDR3 comprises 15 residues. As DNA, the CDR3 is TGCGCCAGCACCCTAACAGGAGGGTACACCGGGGAGCTGTTTTTT. This sequence encodes CASTLTGGYTGELFF.

The chain joins TRBV25-1 to TRBJ1-1, with D possibly being TRBD1 (5 bases). Germline V gene lookup returns CDR1 MGHDK and CDR2 SYGVNS. V shed 4 bases and J shed 4 bases, with 19 bases lying between them. CDR3 length: 16 residues. The CDR3 DNA reads as TGTGCCAGCAGTGTGGGGGGAACAGTGGAGGCCACTGAAGCTTTCTTT. Amino acids: CASSVGGTVEATEAFF.

V and J are TRBV7-8 and TRBJ1-5, with D hard to call. V was trimmed by 1 base and J by 7 bases, leaving 8 bases between them. The CDR3 is made up of 13 amino acids. CDR1 and CDR2 (germline): SGHVS, FQNEAQ. The CDR3 nucleotides are TGTGCCAGCAGCTTAGAGACTGGGCAGCCCCAGCATTTT. This codes for CASSLETGQPQHF. Full variable domain (missing parts from reference TRBV7-8 and TRBJ1-5): GAGVSQSPRYKVAKRGQDVALRCDPISGHVSLFWYQQALGQGPEFLTYFQNEAQLDKSGLPSDRFFAERPEGSVSTLKIQRTQQEDSAVYLCASSLETGQPQHFGDGTRLSIL.

This chain joins TRBV11-2 and TRBJ2-7; TRBD2 matches at 15 bases. With V trimmed by 7 bases and J by 1 base, 8 bases remained unmatched. Per the germline V gene, CDR1 is SGHAT and CDR2 is FQNNGV. This CDR3 has 17 amino acids. The CDR3 reads CASTRTSGRVRSYEQYF. The CDR3 DNA follows: TGTGCCAGCACCCGGACTAGCGGGAGGGTTAGGTCCTACGAGCAGTACTTC.

The V and J genes are TRBV9 and TRBJ2-7; D call uncertain. The ends were cut back, 0 bases at V and 6 bases at J, with 10 bases in the middle. CDR1 SGDLS and CDR2 YYNGEE come from the germline V gene. The CDR3 runs to 13 residues. The CDR3 region has the DNA TGTGCCAGCAGCGTAGGCCAGACGGGCGAGCAGTACTTC. It translates to CASSVGQTGEQYF.

The chain carries TRBV5-1 and TRBJ1-1; no reliable D call. The germline gives CDR1 SGHRS, CDR2 YFSETQ. V was cut by 0 bases and J by 10 bases, with 13 bases left in between. The CDR3 is 13 amino acids. The CDR3 is CASSLEVGRVAFF. For the CDR3, the DNA is TGCGCCAGCAGCTTGGAGGTAGGGAGGGTAGCTTTCTTT.

This chain connects TRBV5-1 to TRBJ2-3; D possibly corresponds to TRBD1 (5 bases). CDR3 size: 15 residues. Trimming cost V 2 bases and J 3 bases, with 13 bases left between them. Germline values: CDR1 SGHRS, CDR2 YFSETQ. CDR3 in amino acids: CASSFAGQTTDTQYF. CDR3 nucleotide sequence: TGCGCCAGCAGCTTTGCAGGGCAGACGACAGATACGCAGTATTTT.

This sequence joins TRBV7-8 and TRBJ2-5; D gene unclear. Germline CDR1 and CDR2: SGHVS and FQNEAQ. The V end was cut by 1 base, the J end by 4 bases, with 13 bases between. The CDR3 spans 15 residues. As DNA, the CDR3 is TGTGCCAGCAGCTTAGTAGAGTCGTTCGGAGAGACCCAGTACTTC. It encodes CASSLVESFGETQYF.

The chain employs TRBV19 and TRBJ2-5, with D possibly being TRBD1 (5 bases). This CDR3 contains 15 residues. From germline, CDR1 is LNHDA and CDR2 SQIVND (reference sequence). V was pared by 0 bases and J by 3 bases, with 11 bases between. CDR3 coding DNA: TGTGCCAGTAGTATAGATAGGGCAGGGAAAGAGACCCAGTACTTC. Encoded protein: CASSIDRAGKETQYF.

The rearrangement links TRBV7-9 to TRBJ2-3; D unclear. This CDR3 is 14 amino acids long. Germline loops: CDR1 SEHNR, CDR2 FQNEAQ (reference sequence). V was pared by 5 bases and J by 6 bases, with 15 bases between. CDR3 in amino acids: CASSLGDLRDTQYF. The CDR3, as DNA: TGTGCCAGCAGCCTAGGAGACCTCAGGGATACGCAGTATTTT. Supplemented by reference TRBV7-9 and TRBJ2-3, the full variable domain reads DTGVSQNPRHKITKRGQNVTFRCDPISEHNRLYWYRQTLGQGPEFLTYFQNEAQLEKSRLLSDRFSAERPKGSFSTLEIQRTEQGDSAMYLCASSLGDLRDTQYFGPGTRLTVL.

The genes are TRBV27 and TRBJ2-5, with 9 bases lining up with TRBD1. The CDR3 loop spans 15 amino acids. Germline V lookup: CDR1 MNHEY, CDR2 SMNVEV (reference sequence). Unmatched junction bases numbered 9, after V lost 6 bases and J lost 4 bases. In DNA form, the CDR3 reads TGTGCCAGCAGCTTTGTAGGGACAGGGATAGAGACCCAGTACTTC. Protein: CASSFVGTGIETQYF.

The chain links TRBV30 to TRBJ1-2; 8 bases are a match to TRBD1. Germline assignment: CDR1 GTSNPN and CDR2 SVGIG (reference sequence). The CDR3 has 13 amino acids. J gave up 4 bases and V 3 bases, and 4 bases lay outside the gene matches. The DNA for the CDR3 is TGTGCCTGGAGGACTACAGGGGGCTATGGCTACACCTTC. It encodes CAWRTTGGYGYTF.

This chain links TRBV7-9 with TRBJ2-5; D might be TRBD2 (6 bases). V lost 3 bases and J 5 bases, leaving 16 bases between the germline ends. This CDR3 is built from 15 residues. CDR1 and CDR2 (germline): SEHNR, FQNEAQ (reference sequence). In DNA, the CDR3 is TGTGCCAGCAGCTTTCCCACGGAGGGCCGGGAGACCCAGTACTTC. It specifies CASSFPTEGRETQYF.

This chain connects TRBV6-5 to TRBJ2-1; possible D gene TRBD2, 6 bases. Looked up from germline, CDR1 is MNHEY and CDR2 is SVGAGI. V shed 5 bases and J shed 10 bases, with 12 bases lying between them. The length of the CDR3 is 12 residues. This CDR3 is CASSGYAGEQFF. The CDR3 region has the DNA TGTGCCAGCAGTGGGTATGCGGGGGAGCAGTTCTTC.

V is TRBV27 and J is TRBJ2-1; 11 nucleotides line up with TRBD2. Trimming cost V 6 bases and J 5 bases; bases outside gene matches: 6. This CDR3 is 15 amino acids long. In germline, CDR1 is MNHEY, CDR2 SMNVEV (reference sequence). DNA for the CDR3: TGTGCCAGCAGATGGACTAGCGGGCTTCACAATGAGCAGTTCTTC. Translation: CASRWTSGLHNEQFF.

The rearrangement uses TRBV30 and TRBJ2-7; D ambiguous. The CDR3 runs 12 residues. In germline, CDR1 is GTSNPN, CDR2 SVGIG (reference sequence). Trimming removed 4 bases at V and 6 bases at J, with 13 bases between. The DNA of the CDR3 is TGTGCCTGGAATCCCCAAACGGGCGAGCAGTACTTC. Its protein is CAWNPQTGEQYF.

The chain carries TRBV7-8 and TRBJ1-2; perhaps TRBD1 as D (6 bases). V was cut by 5 bases and J by 1 base, with 8 bases left in between. Germline CDR1 reads SGHVS; CDR2 reads FQNEAQ. CDR3 length equals 13 residues. The CDR3 DNA follows: TGTGCCAGCAGCGGGGACATTAACTATGGCTACACCTTC. Translation gives CASSGDINYGYTF.

This sequence joins TRBV9 and TRBJ2-7, with a tentative D call TRBD2 (6 bases). V gave up 0 bases and J gave up 0 bases, with 10 bases separating them. There are 15 residues in the CDR3. CDR1 SGDLS and CDR2 YYNGEE come from the germline V gene. The DNA of the CDR3 is TGTGCCAGCAGCGTAGGCGCGGGGCGCTCCTACGAGCAGTACTTC. It encodes CASSVGAGRSYEQYF.

The chain recombines TRBV6-5 with TRBJ1-1; 8 bases are shared with TRBD1. Looked up from germline, CDR1 is MNHEY and CDR2 is SVGAGI. This CDR3 contains 15 residues. V dropped 6 bases and J dropped 1; count of bases not matched to a gene: 7. In DNA form, the CDR3 reads TGTGCCAGCAGAGGTCAGGGGGCCGGGAACACTGAAGCTTTCTTT. It translates to CASRGQGAGNTEAFF.